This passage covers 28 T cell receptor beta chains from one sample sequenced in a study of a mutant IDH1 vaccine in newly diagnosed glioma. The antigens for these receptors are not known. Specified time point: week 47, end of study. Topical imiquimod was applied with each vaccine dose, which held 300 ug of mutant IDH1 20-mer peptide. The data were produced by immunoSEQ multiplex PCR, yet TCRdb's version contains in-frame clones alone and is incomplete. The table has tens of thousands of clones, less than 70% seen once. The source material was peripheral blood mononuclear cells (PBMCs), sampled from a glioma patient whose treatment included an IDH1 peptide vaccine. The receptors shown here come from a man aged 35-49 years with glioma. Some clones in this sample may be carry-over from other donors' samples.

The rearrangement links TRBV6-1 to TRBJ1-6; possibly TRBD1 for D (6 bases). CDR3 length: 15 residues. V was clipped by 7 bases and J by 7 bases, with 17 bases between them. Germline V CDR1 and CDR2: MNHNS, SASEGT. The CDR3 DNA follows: TGTGCCAGCAATAGGGAGGGACACCTAAATTCACCCCTCCACTTT. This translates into CASNREGHLNSPLHF.

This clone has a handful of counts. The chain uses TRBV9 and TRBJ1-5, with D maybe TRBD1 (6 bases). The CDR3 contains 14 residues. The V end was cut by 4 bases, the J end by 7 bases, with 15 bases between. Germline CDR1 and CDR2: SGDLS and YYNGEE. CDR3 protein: CASSSYLGGQPQHF. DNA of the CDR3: TGTGCCAGCAGCTCCTACCTCGGGGGCCAGCCCCAGCATTTT.

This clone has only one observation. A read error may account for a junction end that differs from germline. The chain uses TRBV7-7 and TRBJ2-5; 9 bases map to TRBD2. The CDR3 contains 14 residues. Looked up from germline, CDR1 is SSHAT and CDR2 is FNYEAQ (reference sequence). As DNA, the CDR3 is TGTGCTAGCAGCCTTATAGCGGGGGAAGAGACCCAGTACTTC. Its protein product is CASSLIAGEETQYF.

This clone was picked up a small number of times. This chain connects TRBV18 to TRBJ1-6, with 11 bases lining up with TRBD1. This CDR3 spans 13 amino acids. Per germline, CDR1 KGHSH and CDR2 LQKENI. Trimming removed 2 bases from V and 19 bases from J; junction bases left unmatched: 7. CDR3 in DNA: TGTGCCAGCTCACCAAGGACAGGGGGCTATCATCACTTT. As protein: CASSPRTGGYHHF. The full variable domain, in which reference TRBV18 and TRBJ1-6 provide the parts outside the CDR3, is NAGVMQNPRHLVRRRGQEARLRCSPMKGHSHVYWYRQLPEEGLKFMVYLQKENIIDESGMPKERFSAEFPKEGPSILRIQQVVRGDSAAYFCASSPRTGGYHHFGNGTRLTVT.

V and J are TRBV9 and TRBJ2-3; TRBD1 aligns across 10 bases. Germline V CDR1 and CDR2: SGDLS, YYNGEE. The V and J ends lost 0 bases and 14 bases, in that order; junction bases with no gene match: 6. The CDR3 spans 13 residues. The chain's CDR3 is CASSVAEGQGRYF. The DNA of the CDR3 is TGTGCCAGCAGCGTAGCGGAGGGACAGGGGAGGTATTTT.

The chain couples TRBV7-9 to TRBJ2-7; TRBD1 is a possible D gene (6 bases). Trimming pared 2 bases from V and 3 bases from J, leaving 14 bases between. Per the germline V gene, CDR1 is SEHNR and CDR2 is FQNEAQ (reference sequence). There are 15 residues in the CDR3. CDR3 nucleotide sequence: TGTGCCAGCAGCTTACTACAGGGAATAAACTACGAGCAGTACTTC. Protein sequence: CASSLLQGINYEQYF.

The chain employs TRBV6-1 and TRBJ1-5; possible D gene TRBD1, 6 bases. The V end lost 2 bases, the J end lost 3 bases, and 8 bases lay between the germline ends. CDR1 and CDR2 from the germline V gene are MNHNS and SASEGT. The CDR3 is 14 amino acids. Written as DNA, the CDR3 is TGTGCCAGCAGTGAAACAGGGCACAATCAGCCCCAGCATTTT. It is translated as CASSETGHNQPQHF.

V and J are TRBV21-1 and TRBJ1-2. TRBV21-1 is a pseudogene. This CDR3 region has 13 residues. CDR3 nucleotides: TGTGCCAGCAGCAAAGGCGGGAACTATGGCTACACCTTC. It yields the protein CASSKGGNYGYTF.

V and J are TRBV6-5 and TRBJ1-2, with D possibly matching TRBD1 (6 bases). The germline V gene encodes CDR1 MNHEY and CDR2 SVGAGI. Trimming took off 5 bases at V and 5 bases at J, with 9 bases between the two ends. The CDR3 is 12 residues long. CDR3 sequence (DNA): TGTGCCAGCAGTGAGACAGGTTATGGCTACACCTTC. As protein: CASSETGYGYTF.

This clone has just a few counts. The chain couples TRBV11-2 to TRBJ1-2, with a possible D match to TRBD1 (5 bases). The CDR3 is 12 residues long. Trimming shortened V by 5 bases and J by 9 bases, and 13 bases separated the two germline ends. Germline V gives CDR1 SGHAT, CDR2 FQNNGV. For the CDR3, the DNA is TGTGCCAGCAGCCTGCCCACGGACAGCTACACCTTC. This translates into CASSLPTDSYTF.

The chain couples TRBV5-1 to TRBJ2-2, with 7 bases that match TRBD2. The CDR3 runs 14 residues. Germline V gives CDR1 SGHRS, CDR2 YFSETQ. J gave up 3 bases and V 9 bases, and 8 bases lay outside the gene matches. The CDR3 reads CATRRLADTGELFF. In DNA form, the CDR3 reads TGCGCCACGCGTCGACTAGCCGACACCGGGGAGCTGTTTTTT.

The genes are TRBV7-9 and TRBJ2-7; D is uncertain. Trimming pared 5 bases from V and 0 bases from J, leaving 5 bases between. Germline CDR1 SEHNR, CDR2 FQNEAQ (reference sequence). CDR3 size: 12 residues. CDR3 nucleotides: TGTGCCAGCAGCCGCAACTCCTACGAGCAGTACTTC. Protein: CASSRNSYEQYF.

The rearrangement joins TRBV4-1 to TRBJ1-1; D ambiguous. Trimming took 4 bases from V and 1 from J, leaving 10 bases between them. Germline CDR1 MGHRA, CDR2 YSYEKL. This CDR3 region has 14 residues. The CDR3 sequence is CASSPFRANTEAFF. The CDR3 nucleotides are TGCGCCAGCAGCCCATTTAGGGCGAACACTGAAGCTTTCTTT.

The CDR3 here is CASSPGGGLWNTEAFF. CDR3 nucleotides: TGTGCCAGCAGCCCTGGGGGGGGGCTCTGGAACACTGAAGCTTTCTTT. The chain recombines TRBV7-8 with TRBJ1-1, with D maybe TRBD1 (6 bases). CDR1 is SGHVS and CDR2 is FQNEAQ in the germline V gene. The CDR3 sequence is 16 residues long. V shed 5 bases and J shed 1 base, with 17 bases lying between them.

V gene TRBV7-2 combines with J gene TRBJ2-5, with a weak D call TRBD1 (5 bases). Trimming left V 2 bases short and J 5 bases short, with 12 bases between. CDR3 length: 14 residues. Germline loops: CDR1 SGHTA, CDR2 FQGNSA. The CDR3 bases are TGTGCCAGCAGCTTAAGACAGTCAATTGAGACCCAGTACTTC. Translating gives CASSLRQSIETQYF.

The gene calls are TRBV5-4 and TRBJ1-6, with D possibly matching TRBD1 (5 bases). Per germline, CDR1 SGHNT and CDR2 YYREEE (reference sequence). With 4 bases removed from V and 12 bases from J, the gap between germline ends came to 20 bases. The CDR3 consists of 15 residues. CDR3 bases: TGTGCCAGCAGCCTGCTCTCGGGGGAAGTATTACCCCTCCACTTT. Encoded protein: CASSLLSGEVLPLHF.

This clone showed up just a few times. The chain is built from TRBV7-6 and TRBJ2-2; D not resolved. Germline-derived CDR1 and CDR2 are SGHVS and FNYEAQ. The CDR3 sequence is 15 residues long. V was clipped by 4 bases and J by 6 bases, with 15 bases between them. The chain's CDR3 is CASSSQLGTPGELFF. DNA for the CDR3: TGTGCCAGCAGCTCTCAGTTGGGAACCCCCGGGGAGCTGTTTTTT.

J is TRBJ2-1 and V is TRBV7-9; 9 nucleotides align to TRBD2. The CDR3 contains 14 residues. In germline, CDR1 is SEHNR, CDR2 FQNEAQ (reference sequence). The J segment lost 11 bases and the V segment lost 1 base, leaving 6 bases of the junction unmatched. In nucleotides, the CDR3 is TGTGCCAGCAGCTTAGAAGGTAGCGGGGGAAAGCAGTTCTTC. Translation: CASSLEGSGGKQFF.

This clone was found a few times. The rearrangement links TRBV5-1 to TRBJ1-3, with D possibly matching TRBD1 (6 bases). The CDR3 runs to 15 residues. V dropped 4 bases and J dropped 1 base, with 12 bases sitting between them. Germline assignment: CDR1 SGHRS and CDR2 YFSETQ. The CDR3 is CASSPEGGSGNTIYF. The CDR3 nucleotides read TGCGCCAGCAGCCCGGAGGGGGGATCTGGAAACACCATATATTTT.

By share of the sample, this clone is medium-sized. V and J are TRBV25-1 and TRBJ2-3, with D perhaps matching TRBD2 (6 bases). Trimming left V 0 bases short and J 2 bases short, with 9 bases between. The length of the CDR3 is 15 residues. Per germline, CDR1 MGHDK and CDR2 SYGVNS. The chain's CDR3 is CASSEYGGSTDTQYF. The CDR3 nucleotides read TGTGCCAGCAGTGAATATGGGGGGTCCACAGATACGCAGTATTTT.

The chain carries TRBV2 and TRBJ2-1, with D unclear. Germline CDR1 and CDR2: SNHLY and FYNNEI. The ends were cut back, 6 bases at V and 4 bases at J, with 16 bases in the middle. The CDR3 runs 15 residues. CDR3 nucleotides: TGTGCCAGCAGACGGACGGAAAGTTTATACAATGAGCAGTTCTTC. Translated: CASRRTESLYNEQFF.

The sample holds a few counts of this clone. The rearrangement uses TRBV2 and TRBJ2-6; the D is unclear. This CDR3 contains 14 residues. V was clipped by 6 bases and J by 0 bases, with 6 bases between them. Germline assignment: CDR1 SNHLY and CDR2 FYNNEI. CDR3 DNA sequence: TGTGCCAGCAGGGCAAGCTCTGGGGCCAACGTCCTGACTTTC. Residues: CASRASSGANVLTF.

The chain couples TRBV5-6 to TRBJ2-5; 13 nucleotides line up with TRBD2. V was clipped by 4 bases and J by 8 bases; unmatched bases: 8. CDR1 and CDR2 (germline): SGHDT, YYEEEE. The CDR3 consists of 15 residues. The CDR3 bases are TGTGCCAGCAGCGGCTCGACTAGCGGGGGGTATACCCAGTACTTC. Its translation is CASSGSTSGGYTQYF. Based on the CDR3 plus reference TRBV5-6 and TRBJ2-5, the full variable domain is DAGVTQSPTHLIKTRGQQVTLRCSPKSGHDTVSWYQQALGQGPQFIFQYYEEEERQRGNFPDRFSGHQFPNYSSELNVNALLLGDSALYLCASSGSTSGGYTQYFGPGTRLLVL.

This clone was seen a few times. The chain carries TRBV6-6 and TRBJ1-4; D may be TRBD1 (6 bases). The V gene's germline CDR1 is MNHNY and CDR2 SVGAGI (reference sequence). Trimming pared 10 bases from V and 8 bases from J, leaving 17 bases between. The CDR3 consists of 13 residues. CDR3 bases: TGTGCCACCCAGGGGCGGGAACGGGAAAAACTGTTTTTT. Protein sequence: CATQGREREKLFF.

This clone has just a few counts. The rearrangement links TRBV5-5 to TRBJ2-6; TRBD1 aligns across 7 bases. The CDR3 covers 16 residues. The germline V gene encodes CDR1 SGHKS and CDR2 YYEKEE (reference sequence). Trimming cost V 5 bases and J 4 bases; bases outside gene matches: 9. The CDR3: CASRTGALYGANVLTF. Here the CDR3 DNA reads TGTGCCAGCAGAACAGGGGCCTTATACGGGGCCAACGTCCTGACTTTC.

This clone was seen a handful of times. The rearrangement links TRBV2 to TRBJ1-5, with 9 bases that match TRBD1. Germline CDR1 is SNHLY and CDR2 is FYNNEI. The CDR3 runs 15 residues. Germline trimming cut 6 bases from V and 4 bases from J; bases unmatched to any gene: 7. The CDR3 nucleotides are TGTGCCAGCAGCAAAAACGACAGGGGGAATCAGCCCCAGCATTTT. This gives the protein CASSKNDRGNQPQHF. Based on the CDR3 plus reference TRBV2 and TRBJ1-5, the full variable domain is EPEVTQTPSHQVTQMGQEVILRCVPISNHLYFYWYRQILGQKVEFLVSFYNNEISEKSEIFDDQFSVERPDGSNFTLKIRSTKLEDSAMYFCASSKNDRGNQPQHFGDGTRLSIL.

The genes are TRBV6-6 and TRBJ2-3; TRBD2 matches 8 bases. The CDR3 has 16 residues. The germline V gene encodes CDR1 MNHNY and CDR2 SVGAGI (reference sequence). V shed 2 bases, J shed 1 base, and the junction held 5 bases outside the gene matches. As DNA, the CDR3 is TGTGCCAGCAGTTACGGGAATAGCGGGGGCACAGATACGCAGTATTTT. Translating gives CASSYGNSGGTDTQYF.

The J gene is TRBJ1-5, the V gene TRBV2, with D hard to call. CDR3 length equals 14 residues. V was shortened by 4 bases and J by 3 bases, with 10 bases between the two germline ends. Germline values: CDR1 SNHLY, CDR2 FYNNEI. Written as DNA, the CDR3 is TGTGCCAGCAGTGGAAGGCGTATCAATCAGCCCCAGCATTTT. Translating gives CASSGRRINQPQHF.